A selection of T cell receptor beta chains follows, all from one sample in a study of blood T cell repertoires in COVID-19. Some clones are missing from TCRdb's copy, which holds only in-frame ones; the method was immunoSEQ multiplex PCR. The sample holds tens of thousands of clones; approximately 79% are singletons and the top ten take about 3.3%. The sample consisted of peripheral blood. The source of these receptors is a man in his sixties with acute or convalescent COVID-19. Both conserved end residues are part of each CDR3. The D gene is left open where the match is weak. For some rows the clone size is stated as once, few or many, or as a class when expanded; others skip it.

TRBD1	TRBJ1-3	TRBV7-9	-	TGTGCCAGCAGCTTAGCAGGGGGCACTGGTGGAAACACCATATATTTT	CASSLAGGTGGNTIYF
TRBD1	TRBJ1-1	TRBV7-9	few	TGTGCCAGCAGCTACCAGGGGGCCAACACTGAAGCTTTCTTT	CASSYQGANTEAFF
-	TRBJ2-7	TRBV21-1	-	TGTGCCAGAGCGGCCAGGATGTCCTACGAGCAGTACTTC	CARAARMSYEQYF
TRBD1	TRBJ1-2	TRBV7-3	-	TGTGCCAGCAGCTTAACAGGACAGGGGAACTACTATGGCTACACCTTC	CASSLTGQGNYYGYTF
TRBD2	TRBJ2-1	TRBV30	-	TGTGCCTGGAGTCTCGCTAGCGGAGGAAGGCAGTTCTTC	CAWSLASGGRQFF
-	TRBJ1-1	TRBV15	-	TGTGCCACCAGCCCGCAGGTGAACACTGAAGCTTTCTTT	CATSPQVNTEAFF
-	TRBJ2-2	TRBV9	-	TGTGCCAGCAGCGTGGGGCAGAACACCGGGGAGCTGTTTTTT	CASSVGQNTGELFF
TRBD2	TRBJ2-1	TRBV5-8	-	TGTGCCAGTTTCGCGGCGGGAGAGAATAGCGGTGAGCAGTTCTTC	CASFAAGENSGEQFF
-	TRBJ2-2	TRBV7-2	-	TGTGCCAGCAGCTTAGGGCAGGGTCCCGGGGAGCTGTTTTTT	CASSLGQGPGELFF
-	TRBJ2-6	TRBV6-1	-	TGTGCCAGCAGTGAAGTTTACGGAGGTGGGGCCAACGTCCTGACTTTC	CASSEVYGGGANVLTF
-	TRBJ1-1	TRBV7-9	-	TGTGCCAGCAGCTTGTTGTTCGGAGAGAACACTGAAGCTTTCTTT	CASSLLFGENTEAFF
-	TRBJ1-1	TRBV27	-	TGTGCCAGCAGCTCGACAGGCGTGGGGGACACTGAAGCTTTCTTT	CASSSTGVGDTEAFF
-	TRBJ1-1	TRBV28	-	TGTGCCAGCAGTTCAGGAGGACGGATGAACACTGAAGCTTTCTTT	CASSSGGRMNTEAFF
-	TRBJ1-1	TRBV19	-	TGTGCCAGTAGCGACCGGGACACAGAAGCTTTCTTT	CASSDRDTEAFF
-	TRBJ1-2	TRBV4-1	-	TGCGCCAGCAGCCAAGATGTTAATCTACGTATTAACTATGGCTACACCTTC	CASSQDVNLRINYGYTF
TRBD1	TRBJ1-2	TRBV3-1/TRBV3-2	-	TGTGCCAGCAGCCTATCCGGGACAGGGTTCAGCTACACCTTC	CASSLSGTGFSYTF
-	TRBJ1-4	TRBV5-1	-	TGCGCCAGCAGCTTGGTAGGAGAAAATGAAAAACTGTTTTTT	CASSLVGENEKLFF
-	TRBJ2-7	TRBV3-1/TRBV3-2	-	TGTGCCAGCAGCCAAGGCTTACAGGGCTACGAGCAGTACTTC	CASSQGLQGYEQYF
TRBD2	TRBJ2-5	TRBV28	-	TGTGCCAGCAGTTCTAGCGGGAGCCCAGAGACCCAGTACTTC	CASSSSGSPETQYF
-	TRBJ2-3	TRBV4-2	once	TGTGCCAGCACCCAAACAGGGACGGGCACAGATACGCAGTATTTT	CASTQTGTGTDTQYF
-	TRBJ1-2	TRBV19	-	TGTGCCAGTAGTATAGCAACGGGTTTGGCGGATGGCTACACCTTC	CASSIATGLADGYTF
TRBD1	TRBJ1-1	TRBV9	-	TGTGCCAGCAGCGGACAGGGTCAGGGGACTGAAGCTTTCTTT	CASSGQGQGTEAFF
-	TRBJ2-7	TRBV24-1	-	TGTGCCACCAGTGATCCCGGGAGGAGGGGGGTTGACGAGCAGTACTTC	CATSDPGRRGVDEQYF
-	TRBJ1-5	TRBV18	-	TGTGCCAGCTCCCCTAAAGTTGGGGCCGGACAGCCCCAGCATTTT	CASSPKVGAGQPQHF
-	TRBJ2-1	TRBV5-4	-	TGTGCCAGCAGCTTGGGGGGCCCCACGGGCTCCAACAATGAGCAGTTCTTC	CASSLGGPTGSNNEQFF
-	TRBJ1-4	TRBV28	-	TGTGCCAGCAGTGCGGGCCTCGCAACTAATGAAAAACTGTTTTTT	CASSAGLATNEKLFF
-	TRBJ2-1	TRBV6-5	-	TGTGCCAGCACACAGGGTTTTGAGCAGTTCTTC	CASTQGFEQFF
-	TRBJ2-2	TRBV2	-	TGTGCCAGCAGACCTCCCTGGACACCCCAATACACCGGGGAGCTGTTTTTT	CASRPPWTPQYTGELFF
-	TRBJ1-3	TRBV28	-	TGTGCCAGCAGTTTAGCGGGGTTAGGAAACACCATATATTTT	CASSLAGLGNTIYF
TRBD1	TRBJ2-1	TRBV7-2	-	TGTGCCAGCAGCCCAGGAGGGGAGGCAGGGGGCCGGGAGCAGTTCTTC	CASSPGGEAGGREQFF
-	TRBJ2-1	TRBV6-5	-	TGTGTCGCGCAGACTTGGAGCAATGAGCAGTTCTTC	CVAQTWSNEQFF
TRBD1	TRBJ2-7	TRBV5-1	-	TGCGCCAGCAGCTTGACGCCGGACAGGGTTGTCGAGCAGTACTTC	CASSLTPDRVVEQYF